These 27 T cell receptor beta chains came from one sample sequenced in a study of T-cell memory formation after mild COVID-19. TCRdb re-analysed the 5' RACE reads in MiXCR, keeping a single row per CDR3 protein. The data hold under 550,000 distinct CDR3 sequences, with around a sixth observed a single time. The source material was PBMCs or a T cell subset sorted from them (not recorded which). These receptors came from an adult woman who had mild COVID-19 (a few samples of this study predate the infection). Cell type and time point are not known.

The chain combines TRBV2 with TRBJ2-5, with D hard to call. The CDR3 contains 13 residues. CDR1 and CDR2 from the germline V gene are SNHLY and FYNNEI. The V end lost 6 bases, the J end lost 5 bases, and 13 bases lay between the germline ends. The CDR3 loop reads CASSRDTMETQYF. CDR3 coding DNA: TGTGCCAGCAGCCGCGATACGATGGAGACCCAGTACTTC.

There are a few counts of this clonotype. The chain combines TRBV12-3 or TRBV12-4 with TRBJ2-2, with 9 bases that match TRBD1. Trimming cost V 4 bases and J 5 bases; bases outside gene matches: 5. This CDR3 is built from 15 residues. The CDR3 here is CASSSTGGGTGELFF. The CDR3 DNA follows: TGTGCCAGCAGTTCGACAGGGGGAGGAACCGGGGAGCTGTTTTTT.

This clonotype was counted a few times. The gene calls are TRBV29-1 and TRBJ2-3, with 9 bases lining up with TRBD2. V lost 6 bases to trimming and J lost 3 bases; unmatched junction nucleotides: 7. This CDR3 has 14 amino acids. Germline assignment: CDR1 SQVTM and CDR2 ANQGSEA. The CDR3 DNA reads TGCAGCGTAGAAACGGGACTAGCTACAGATACGCAGTATTTT. Translated, it gives CSVETGLATDTQYF.

The rearrangement uses TRBV7-2 and TRBJ1-6, with 8 bases that match TRBD1. V was pared by 4 bases and J by 3 bases, with 8 bases of the junction left unmatched. CDR1 and CDR2 from the germline V gene are SGHTA and FQGNSA. The CDR3 contains 17 residues. The CDR3 nucleotides read TGTGCCAGCAGCTCACCGTGGGACAGGCGCTATAATTCACCCCTCCACTTT. This sequence encodes CASSSPWDRRYNSPLHF.

The V gene is TRBV7-9, the J gene TRBJ1-2, with 9 bases fitting TRBD1. Germline CDR1 and CDR2: SEHNR and FQNEAQ (reference sequence). The CDR3 spans 15 residues. Losses at the gene ends were 5 bases for V and 11 bases for J; bases not matched to a gene: 15. The CDR3 protein is CASSLSPGQGSFYTF. In DNA, the CDR3 is TGTGCCAGCAGCCTATCACCGGGACAGGGTTCCTTTTACACCTTC.

This clonotype has only a few counts. The J gene is TRBJ2-1, the V gene TRBV7-9; D might be TRBD2 (5 bases). Germline CDR1 and CDR2: SEHNR and FQNEAQ (reference sequence). The CDR3 runs to 13 residues. V shed 1 base and J shed 9 bases, with 10 bases lying between them. CDR3 nucleotide sequence: TGTGCCAGCAGCTTAGTACTAGAGGGTGAGCAGTTCTTC. It codes for CASSLVLEGEQFF.

This clonotype came up a few times. The rearrangement links TRBV7-2 to TRBJ2-1, with TRBD2 matching 8 bases. Germline assignment: CDR1 SGHTA and CDR2 FQGNSA. The V gene end was trimmed by 5 bases and the J gene end by 10 bases; junction bases not matched to a gene: 28. This CDR3 contains 20 residues. CDR3: CASSPRLGAGVHTSLGEQFF. The CDR3 region has the DNA TGTGCCAGCAGCCCCCGCCTGGGAGCGGGAGTGCACACCTCACTCGGGGAGCAGTTCTTC.

The rearrangement uses TRBV6-6 and TRBJ1-5; a weak D match, TRBD1 (6 bases). Germline V lookup: CDR1 MNHNY, CDR2 SVGAGI (reference sequence). The germline V and J ends were trimmed by 0 bases and 5 bases, with 8 bases remaining between them. The CDR3 spans 14 residues. DNA of the CDR3: TGTGCCAGCAGTTACTCGTCAGGGGATCAGCCCCAGCATTTT. This codes for CASSYSSGDQPQHF.

This clonotype was counted a few times. This chain joins TRBV12-3 or TRBV12-4 and TRBJ2-1; TRBD1 agrees at 8 bases. V was pared by 4 bases and J by 0 bases, with 5 bases of the junction left unmatched. The CDR3 contains 16 residues. The CDR3: CASSYRGKLSYNEQFF. In DNA, the CDR3 is TGTGCCAGCAGTTACAGGGGGAAGCTCTCCTACAATGAGCAGTTCTTC.

This clonotype was counted a few times. The chain links TRBV7-2 to TRBJ2-7; 7 bases map to TRBD2. The ends lost 2 bases at V and 4 bases at J; junction bases unmatched: 11. This CDR3 is built from 16 residues. Germline CDR1 SGHTA, CDR2 FQGNSA. The CDR3, as DNA: TGTGCCAGCAGCTTAAGCGGGGCCGACGTAAGATACGAGCAGTACTTC. Encoded protein: CASSLSGADVRYEQYF.

This clonotype occurred once. The chain is built from TRBV5-1 and TRBJ2-1; 12 positions agree with TRBD2. The J segment lost 6 bases and the V segment lost 0 bases, leaving 4 bases of the junction unmatched. The CDR3 has 16 amino acids. Germline CDR1 SGHRS, CDR2 YFSETQ. CDR3 protein: CASSLETSGRPNEQFF. The CDR3, as DNA: TGCGCCAGCAGCTTGGAGACTAGCGGGAGACCCAATGAGCAGTTCTTC.

This clonotype has at least ten counts. V is TRBV7-2 and J is TRBJ2-7, with 7 bases matching TRBD2. With 4 bases clipped from V and 1 base from J, the junction kept 10 bases outside the gene matches. The CDR3 is 16 amino acids. The germline CDR1 and CDR2 sequences are SGHTA and FQGNSA. The CDR3, as DNA: TGTGCCAGCAGCTCCCCGAGCGGGGTAAAATCCTACGAGCAGTACTTC. Its protein product is CASSSPSGVKSYEQYF.

This clonotype was picked up a small number of times. The chain combines TRBV29-1 with TRBJ2-1; perhaps D is TRBD1 or TRBD2 (5 bases each). Per germline, CDR1 SQVTM and CDR2 ANQGSEA. Trimming removed 0 bases from V and 1 base from J, with 7 bases in between. The CDR3 consists of 14 residues. CDR3 region: CSVEEGVSYNEQFF. CDR3 DNA: TGCAGCGTTGAAGAGGGGGTATCCTACAATGAGCAGTTCTTC.

CDR3 in amino acids: CASRTVSYEQYF. The CDR3 bases are TGTGCCAGCCGGACTGTCTCCTACGAGCAGTACTTC. The chain employs TRBV6-5 and TRBJ2-7; D may be TRBD2 (5 bases). The V end was cut by 8 bases, the J end by 0 bases, with 8 bases between. The CDR3 sequence is 12 residues long. CDR1 and CDR2 (germline): MNHEY, SVGAGI.

The chain couples TRBV7-6 to TRBJ2-7; TRBD1 agrees at 9 bases. CDR3 length: 16 residues. V was pared by 5 bases and J by 3 bases, with 11 bases of the junction left unmatched. CDR1 SGHVS and CDR2 FNYEAQ come from the germline V gene. The CDR3 DNA reads TGTGCCAGCAGCCAACCAAGGGGGACAGGGAACTACGAGCAGTACTTC. Its translation is CASSQPRGTGNYEQYF.

This clonotype was detected many times. The rearrangement links TRBV6-5 to TRBJ2-2; D is uncertain. Germline CDR1 is MNHEY and CDR2 is SVGAGI. The CDR3 is made up of 17 amino acids. Trimming cost V 2 bases and J 7 bases, with 20 bases left between them. The CDR3 DNA sequence: TGTGCCAGCAGTTACGTTTGGGCAGCCCAACAAGTCGGGGAGCTGTTTTTT. Protein: CASSYVWAAQQVGELFF.

This chain uses TRBV20-1 with TRBJ2-3, with D perhaps TRBD2 (5 bases). CDR1 is DFQATT, CDR2 SNEGSKA, per germline (reference sequence). This CDR3 is built from 17 residues. Trimming removed 1 base at V and 2 bases at J, with 19 bases between. The chain's CDR3 is CSARAILPGKTTDTQYF. The CDR3 nucleotides are TGCAGTGCTAGAGCCATTCTACCGGGGAAAACCACAGATACGCAGTATTTT.

The chain carries TRBV6-5 and TRBJ2-5, with 7 bases that match TRBD1. Germline values: CDR1 MNHEY, CDR2 SVGAGI. V shed 4 bases and J 4 bases; nucleotides not matched to a gene: 9. The CDR3 spans 15 residues. CDR3 in amino acids: CASSSRGRIRETQYF. For the CDR3, the DNA is TGTGCCAGCAGTTCGAGGGGGCGGATTCGAGAGACCCAGTACTTC.

This clonotype has just a few counts. The chain joins TRBV5-5 to TRBJ1-1; D perhaps matches TRBD1 (5 bases). This CDR3 has 13 amino acids. The V and J ends lost 4 bases and 8 bases respectively, with 15 bases between them. Germline loops: CDR1 SGHKS, CDR2 YYEKEE (reference sequence). The CDR3 coding sequence is TGTGCCAGCAGCCCCCGGGACTTTTCCGAAGCTTTCTTT. Encoded protein: CASSPRDFSEAFF.

This clonotype occurred a few times. This chain links TRBV9 with TRBJ1-1; unclear D gene. The V end was cut by 4 bases, the J end by 1 base, with 11 bases between. The CDR3 loop spans 14 amino acids. Germline assignment: CDR1 SGDLS and CDR2 YYNGEE. The CDR3 DNA is TGTGCCAGCAGCAAAAGGAGTGGGAACACTGAAGCTTTCTTT. Amino acid sequence: CASSKRSGNTEAFF.

This clonotype was observed a few times. The V gene is TRBV5-1, the J gene TRBJ2-1, with D tentatively TRBD2 (6 bases). This CDR3 spans 17 amino acids. Germline CDR1 and CDR2: SGHRS and YFSETQ. The V and J ends lost 4 bases and 4 bases respectively, with 21 bases between them. The CDR3 bases are TGCGCCAGCAGCAGCCCACCTACGGGGGTGCGGTACAATGAGCAGTTCTTC. Translating it yields CASSSPPTGVRYNEQFF.

J is TRBJ1-1 and V is TRBV6-1; 9 nucleotides match TRBD1. With V trimmed by 6 bases and J by 7 bases, 18 bases remained unmatched. The CDR3 extends over 17 amino acids. Germline values: CDR1 MNHNS, CDR2 SASEGT. CDR3 protein: CASSTITGQGLSSEAFF. In nucleotides, the CDR3 is TGTGCCAGCAGCACGATAACGGGACAGGGCTTGAGCAGTGAAGCTTTCTTT.

The V call is TRBV12-3 or TRBV12-4, the J call TRBJ1-2; D remains unclear. Trimming removed 0 bases from V and 8 bases from J, with 19 bases in between. The CDR3 has 16 amino acids. The CDR3 loop reads CASSLARLVVGRGYTF. The CDR3 DNA is TGTGCCAGCAGTTTAGCCCGTTTGGTAGTTGGGAGAGGCTACACCTTC.

This clonotype was observed a single time. At one end, the junction sequence differs from germline, possibly due to a read error. This chain links TRBV20-1 with TRBJ2-7; 9 bases line up with TRBD2. Germline V gene sequence: CDR1 DFQATT, CDR2 SNEGSKA (reference sequence). The CDR3 is 16 residues long. In nucleotides, the CDR3 is TGCAGTGCCAGAGCGGCCCTAGCGGGGATCTCCTACGAGCAGTACTTC. Its protein is CSARAALAGISYEQYF.

This clonotype was seen a handful of times. The chain couples TRBV11-3 to TRBJ2-5; D not certain. Trimming took 8 bases from V and 9 from J, leaving 4 bases between them. The CDR3 consists of 8 residues. Germline CDR1 and CDR2: SGHNT and YENEEA. CDR3 protein: CASPSQYF. CDR3 nucleotides: TGTGCCAGCCCCTCCCAGTACTTC.

The chain couples TRBV6-1 to TRBJ1-2; D gene unclear. Trimming shortened V by 5 bases and J by 8 bases, and 9 bases separated the two germline ends. Germline loops: CDR1 MNHNS, CDR2 SASEGT. The length of the CDR3 is 11 residues. The CDR3 region is CASSLVWGYTF. The CDR3, as DNA: TGTGCCAGCAGTCTCGTGTGGGGCTACACCTTC.

The chain employs TRBV6-1 and TRBJ1-2; unclear D gene. Germline lookup yields CDR1 MNHNS and CDR2 SASEGT. V lost 9 bases and J 8 bases, leaving 16 bases between the germline ends. This CDR3 has 12 amino acids. CDR3 DNA sequence: TGTGCCAGTGCGAATCTGGTGCAAGGCTACACCTTC. Protein product: CASANLVQGYTF.